This T cell receptor (beta chain) emerged from a study of identical twins. Broader study findings: Beta clonotypes that were abundant in cord blood contained fewer insertions, a pattern absent from memory repertoires.

Germline-derived CDR1 and CDR2 are DFQATT and SNEGSKA (reference sequence). The CDR3 has 12 residues. V shed 4 bases and J shed 5 bases, with 12 bases lying between them. Points on this clonotype: Its antigen is undetermined.

TCRdb reprocessed the 5' RACE reads via MiXCR and lists one record per CDR3 protein. The data hold roughly 480,000 distinct CDR3 sequences, with 20% to 30% observed a single time. This same sample was also part of a study on T cells expressing NK-cell markers. According to that study: Seven of the eight sequenced donors were classified as HCMV-seropositive, and one was classified as seronegative.

The rearrangement uses TRBV20-1 and TRBJ2-7; perhaps TRBD2 as D (5 bases). The sequenced sample was CD4+ T cells sorted from blood. The source is a woman aged 18-30 years in good health. The CDR3 region is CSATGESNEQYF. In DNA, the CDR3 is TGCAGTGCTACCGGGGAAAGCAACGAGCAGTACTTC.